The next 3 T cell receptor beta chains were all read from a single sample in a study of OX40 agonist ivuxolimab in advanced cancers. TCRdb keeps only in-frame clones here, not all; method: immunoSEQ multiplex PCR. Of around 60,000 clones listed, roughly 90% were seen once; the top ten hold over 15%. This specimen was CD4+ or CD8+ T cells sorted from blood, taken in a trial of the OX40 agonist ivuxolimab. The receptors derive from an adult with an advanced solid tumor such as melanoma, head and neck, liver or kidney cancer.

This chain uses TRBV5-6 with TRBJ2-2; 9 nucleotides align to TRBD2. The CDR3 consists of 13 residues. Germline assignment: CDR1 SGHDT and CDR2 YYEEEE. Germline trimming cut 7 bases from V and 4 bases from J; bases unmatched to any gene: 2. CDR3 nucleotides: TGTGCCAGCCGTAGCGGGAGCACCGGGGAGCTGTTTTTT. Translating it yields CASRSGSTGELFF. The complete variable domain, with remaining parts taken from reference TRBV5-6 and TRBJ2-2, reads DAGVTQSPTHLIKTRGQQVTLRCSPKSGHDTVSWYQQALGQGPQFIFQYYEEEERQRGNFPDRFSGHQFPNYSSELNVNALLLGDSALYLCASRSGSTGELFFGEGSRLTVL.

CDR3 in amino acids: CASNILAGGLDTQYF. The DNA for the CDR3 is TGTGCCAGCAACATCCTAGCGGGAGGGTTGGATACGCAGTATTTT. The V gene is TRBV2, the J gene TRBJ2-3; TRBD2 matches 12 bases. CDR1 and CDR2 from the germline V gene are SNHLY and FYNNEI. Trimming at V came to 7 bases and at J to 6 bases, leaving 8 bases not matched to a gene. The CDR3 contains 15 residues.

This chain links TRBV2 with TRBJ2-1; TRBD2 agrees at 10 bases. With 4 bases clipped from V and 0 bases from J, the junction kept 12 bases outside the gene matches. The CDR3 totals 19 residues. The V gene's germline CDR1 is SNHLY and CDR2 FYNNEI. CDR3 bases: TGTGCCAGCAGTGGAAAACTAGCGGGATCCGTTGGCTCCTACAATGAGCAGTTCTTC. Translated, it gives CASSGKLAGSVGSYNEQFF.